This T cell receptor (beta chain) was sequenced in a study of shared clonotypes between healthy human individuals. The CDR3 contains 15 residues. The V end lost 1 base, the J end lost 1 base, and 8 bases lay between the germline ends. Germline V gene data show CDR1 as LNHNV and CDR2 as YYDKDF (reference sequence). Assay used: immunoSEQ multiplex PCR; TCRdb lists only in-frame clones, some missing. In the table there are around 2,000,000 clones, approximately 94% of which are singletons. Comments on this clone: Different DNA sequences within this sample yield the same CDR3.

CD45RO-negative, CCR7-positively selected cells formed the naive CD8 fraction, excluding terminally differentiated effector memory CD45RA+ cells. This sequence joins TRBV15 and TRBJ2-1; no reliable D call. This TCR came from a man between 18 and 29 years old in good health. Some clones in this sample may be carry-over from other donors' samples. Sequences were obtained from naive CD8+ T cells from PBMCs. The CDR3 DNA reads as TGTGCCACCAGCAGAGGAACAGAATCCTACAATGAGCAGTTCTTC. Protein product: CATSRGTESYNEQFF.